These 17 T cell receptor beta chains came from one sample sequenced in a study of blood T cell repertoires in COVID-19. Sequenced by immunoSEQ multiplex PCR; TCRdb stores in-frame clones only, minus some. The repertoire includes tens of thousands of clones, 65% to 85% of them detected once, and around 4.5% sits in the top ten. Material for sequencing was peripheral blood. The receptor source for this set is a man aged 45-65 years with active COVID-19.

This clone was detected a few times. Here the CDR3 reads CASSYEASTHEQYF. The CDR3 nucleotides read TGTGCCAGCAGTTACGAGGCCTCTACCCACGAGCAGTACTTC. This chain connects TRBV6-5 to TRBJ2-7; no firm D call. The CDR3 runs to 14 residues. The V end was cut by 2 bases, the J end by 5 bases, with 13 bases between. Germline V CDR1 and CDR2: MNHEY, SVGAGI.

The CDR3 DNA reads TGTGCCAGCAGTTTGGTGGCTAGCGGGTCCGGGGAGACCCAGTACTTC. It is translated as CASSLVASGSGETQYF. The genes are TRBV27 and TRBJ2-5, with 8 bases aligning to TRBD2. V dropped 3 bases and J dropped 5; count of bases not matched to a gene: 11. Germline V gives CDR1 MNHEY, CDR2 SMNVEV (reference sequence). The CDR3 totals 16 residues.

J is TRBJ2-1 and V is TRBV10-2; 11 bases line up with TRBD2. CDR3 length equals 17 residues. Trimming took 2 bases from V and 4 from J; bases not matched to a gene: 7. CDR1 and CDR2 (germline): WSHSY, SAAADI. CDR3 coding DNA: TGCGCCAGCAGTGAGGCCGTACTAGCGGGGGAGTACAATGAGCAGTTCTTC. Translated, it gives CASSEAVLAGEYNEQFF.

This chain joins TRBV27 and TRBJ2-1; TRBD1 matches 9 bases. The germline CDR1 and CDR2 sequences are MNHEY and SMNVEV (reference sequence). J was trimmed by 4 bases and V by 8 bases; bases with no gene match: 12. The CDR3 is 16 residues long. For the CDR3, the DNA is TGTGCCAGCCAACGCGGGACAGGGCGGGTTTACAATGAGCAGTTCTTC. The encoded protein is CASQRGTGRVYNEQFF.

This rearrangement joins TRBV7-8 to TRBJ1-2, with D uncertain. Trimming pared 2 bases from V and 5 bases from J, leaving 6 bases between. The CDR3 covers 12 residues. From germline, CDR1 is SGHVS and CDR2 FQNEAQ. CDR3 loop: CASSLSRYGYTF. The CDR3 DNA reads TGTGCCAGCAGCTTATCCCGGTATGGCTACACCTTC.

CDR3 in amino acids: CATRGRGGEETQYF. The CDR3 nucleotides read TGTGCCACCAGAGGCAGAGGGGGGGAAGAGACCCAGTACTTC. The chain has TRBV15 and TRBJ2-5; a possible D gene is TRBD2 (7 bases). With 6 bases removed from V and 3 bases from J, the gap between germline ends came to 14 bases. Germline CDR1 and CDR2: LNHNV and YYDKDF (reference sequence). The length of the CDR3 is 14 residues.

A single count supports this clone. This rearrangement joins TRBV7-9 to TRBJ2-5; TRBD2 is a possible D gene (7 bases). V was trimmed by 10 bases and J by 1 base, leaving 13 bases between them. CDR1 is SEHNR, CDR2 FQNEAQ, per germline (reference sequence). CDR3 size: 13 residues. For the CDR3, the DNA is TGTGCCATCCGGGGGGCGGGCCAAGAGACCCAGTACTTC. Its protein product is CAIRGAGQETQYF.

V usage is TRBV2 and J usage is TRBJ2-7, with D tentatively TRBD2 (5 bases). V was cut by 2 bases and J by 3 bases, with 8 bases left in between. Germline V CDR1 and CDR2: SNHLY, FYNNEI. The CDR3 is made up of 13 amino acids. CDR3 coding DNA: TGTGCCAGCAGTGAAATGGCGGGCTACGAGCAGTACTTC. Amino acid sequence: CASSEMAGYEQYF.

V usage is TRBV2 and J usage is TRBJ1-2; TRBD1 is a possible D gene (6 bases). Germline CDR1 is SNHLY and CDR2 is FYNNEI. Trimming shortened V by 6 bases and J by 7 bases, and 12 bases separated the two germline ends. The CDR3 extends over 12 amino acids. CDR3 sequence (DNA): TGTGCCAGCAGGCAGGGGTCTGGTGGCTACACCTTC. It is translated as CASRQGSGGYTF.

This chain links TRBV6-2 or TRBV6-3 with TRBJ1-6; D unclear. Germline lookup yields CDR1 MNHEY and CDR2 SVGEGT. The CDR3 is 12 amino acids. Trimming pared 2 bases from V and 10 bases from J, leaving 6 bases between. CDR3: CASSYPRSPLHF. CDR3 DNA: TGTGCCAGCAGTTACCCGCGATCACCCCTCCACTTT.

The rearrangement links TRBV15 to TRBJ1-2; TRBD1 aligns across 7 bases. The trim removed 1 base at V and 3 bases at J, leaving 8 bases unmatched. The CDR3 contains 16 residues. Per the germline V gene, CDR1 is LNHNV and CDR2 is YYDKDF (reference sequence). The CDR3 region has the DNA TGTGCCACCAGCAGAGTTGGACAGGCTTTAGACTATGGCTACACCTTC. Translation gives CATSRVGQALDYGYTF.

This clone is a singleton in its sample. This chain uses TRBV3-1 (or the pseudogene TRBV3-2) with TRBJ2-3, with a weak D call TRBD2 (7 bases). This CDR3 comprises 18 residues. V lost 2 bases and J 6 bases, leaving 24 bases between the germline ends. Germline values: CDR1 LGHDT, CDR2 YNNKEL (reference sequence). CDR3 protein: CASSQPRGEGRPSDTQYF. CDR3 DNA sequence: TGTGCCAGCAGCCAACCAAGGGGGGAGGGACGGCCCAGCGATACGCAGTATTTT.

The rearrangement links TRBV11-2 to TRBJ2-5; 12 nucleotides line up with TRBD2. The CDR3 spans 15 residues. V gave up 5 bases and J gave up 6 bases; unmatched junction bases: 7. The V gene's germline CDR1 is SGHAT and CDR2 FQNNGV. The CDR3 DNA sequence: TGTGCCAGCAGCACCCGACTAGCGGGGGCGAAGACCCAGTACTTC. This translates into CASSTRLAGAKTQYF.

This clone was found once. The chain has TRBV13 and TRBJ2-2; D possibly corresponds to TRBD2 (6 bases). CDR1 PRHDT and CDR2 FYEKMQ come from the germline V gene (reference sequence). The CDR3 runs 14 residues. V lost 5 bases and J lost 0, with 7 bases in between. The DNA for the CDR3 is TGTGCCAGCAGCGCGGGATCGAACACCGGGGAGCTGTTTTTT. Translating gives CASSAGSNTGELFF. The full variable domain, its missing parts supplied by reference TRBV13 and TRBJ2-2, is AAGVIQSPRHLIKEKRETATLKCYPIPRHDTVYWYQQGPGQDPQFLISFYEKMQSDKGSIPDRFSAQQFSDYHSELNMSSLELGDSALYFCASSAGSNTGELFFGEGSRLTVL.

This clone was picked up one time. V and J are TRBV5-1 and TRBJ2-5, with 7 bases fitting TRBD2. CDR3 length: 16 residues. CDR1 is SGHRS and CDR2 is YFSETQ in the germline V gene. The junction had 11 bases not matched to a gene; V was cut back by 1 base and J by 5 bases. The CDR3 DNA reads as TGCGCCAGCAGCTTGAACCACCGGGGGGTCCGGGAGACCCAGTACTTC. Translation gives CASSLNHRGVRETQYF.

The chain combines TRBV6-1 with TRBJ1-1, with D possibly TRBD1 on 6 matching bases. Germline V CDR1 and CDR2: MNHNS, SASEGT. Trimming took 2 bases from V and 0 from J, leaving 13 bases between them. The CDR3 totals 16 residues. Here the CDR3 DNA reads TGTGCCAGCAGTGAACGGGGGGGCCGAATGAACACTGAAGCTTTCTTT. Translating gives CASSERGGRMNTEAFF.

The chain combines TRBV2 with TRBJ2-7; D is perhaps TRBD2 (5 bases). Germline loops: CDR1 SNHLY, CDR2 FYNNEI. The CDR3 spans 14 residues. V was pared by 5 bases and J by 1 base, with 12 bases between. This CDR3 reads CASSLFRDSYEQYF. The CDR3 bases are TGTGCCAGCAGTTTGTTCCGGGATTCCTACGAGCAGTACTTC.